The source of this TCR beta chain is a study of cytomegalovirus exposure and HLA in healthy donors (dated by TCRdb to 2016 to 2017). Describing the broader study: According to an earlier analysis of 550 to 700 of the donors, some 180 million T cells yielded 117 million unique TCR beta sequences and more than 250 Gb of sequence data. In a later genetic analysis, genome-wide SNP genotypes for 398 of the 666 donors were used, and that subset was treated as a discovery cohort. The study aimed to test whether signatures of past pathogen exposure could be identified by cataloging public T cell receptors. Both class I and class II loci were covered by HLA typing, at four-digit resolution. An early release covering roughly 640 HLA-typed donors comprised 300 to 350 gigabases of sequencing data and around 86 million unique TCR sequences. On average, roughly 250,000 unique TCR beta nucleotide sequences were sequenced per donor among about 400 genotyped donors of the cohort, with roughly 18% of those sequences being non-productive. All discovery cohort repertoires had been generated on a single sequencing platform. The study profiled the T cell repertoires of approximately 700 subjects by immunosequencing and related them to cytomegalovirus serostatus. A separate validation cohort of about 110 different subjects was used in addition to the 666-subject first cohort. Roughly 5 DR-DQ haplotypes were handled as single units for association and clustering, since linkage in the cohort was strong. Rather than drawing on any new phenotypic data, the later analysis identified candidate immune exposures from TCR beta sequences and the way those sequences occurred across donors. The genetic ancestry cluster associated with self-reported Caucasian donors included 65% to 90% of the 398 genotyped donors. To predict cytomegalovirus infection status, the study brought together high-throughput TCR immunosequencing, statistical association of individual TCRs with disease status, and machine learning. A later analysis re-analyzed previously published TCR beta repertoires from 660 or so donors and added high-resolution HLA genotyping to study TCR occurrence patterns. An earlier analysis of 587 of the donors used high-throughput TCR beta sequencing to judge whether each TCR beta V gene segment behaved as functional or pseudogenic. Typing coverage differed by locus: A, B, C, DRB1 and DQB1 were typed in about 620-640 donors, DQA1 in about 550, DPA1 in around 600, and DPB1 in roughly 470. Donor age, sex, ethnicity and CMV serostatus were compiled together with the repertoire data. Overall results and qualifications from the work: Sequencing depth was assumed to be roughly uniform across donors in the presence/absence analyses, though that assumption may not hold. Because counts were too low, about 18 rarely observed V segments, including chromosome 9 orphons, were excluded from the earlier analysis of 587 of the donors. Linkage disequilibrium might explain the correlated functional status among segregating V segments, but an unknown experimental factor could not be ruled out. An earlier analysis of around 500 of the donors showed that most TCR beta V segments appeared in productive rearrangements either about 87% or about 30% of the time, which broadly matched IMGT annotations. A later genetic analysis reported fewer N-insertions in productive TCRs among donors in an Asian-associated ancestry cluster than the roughly 700-donor mean. A cluster of highly shared sequence variants was judged likely to represent a technical artifact of the sequencing pipeline. In a later genetic analysis, a missense DCLRE1C variant was associated with V-gene and J-gene trimming of TCR beta chains, and the association was replicated in an independent cohort. A further reported finding was that TCR beta sequences accurately predicted the HLA-A and HLA-B alleles for most subjects in the first cohort. Some IMGT-functional V segments, including TRBV6-2 and TRBV6-3, could not be told apart with the 87-base-pair reads, so those segments were excluded. In vitro tests confirmed that a few of the cytomegalovirus-associated TCR beta chains recognize cytomegalovirus antigens. Several of the top co-occurrence clusters appeared to be linked to parvovirus B19, influenza, CMV and Epstein-Barr virus, according to a later analysis. Most TCR sequences were seen in very few donors, while some public TCRs were found in many individuals. In this cohort, only TCR beta chains were sequenced, and detectable features were limited by the absence of alpha or paired-chain data. In the study, roughly 160 TCR beta chains were listed as associated with cytomegalovirus. A later analysis associated roughly 17,000 TCR beta sequences with specific HLA alleles at a false discovery rate of 0.05. Strong co-occurrence of HLA alleles, especially DR and DQ, made assigning TCR associations to individual alleles difficult. The classifier was reported to diagnose cytomegalovirus status with high specificity and sensitivity in both the original cohort and the validation cohort. Immune exposure information for the cohort was limited to CMV serostatus. A later analysis found that TCR association rates varied across HLA loci, with DRB1 alleles showing the most associated TCRs and HLA-C alleles the fewest. A later analysis found that HLA-associated TCR beta chains were more clonally expanded and had lower generation probabilities than equally common non-associated chains. Because HLA typing was unavailable for some donors at each locus, only the typed subset was used in association tests. The authors suggested that the approach could potentially be extended to other disease states and immunological phenotypes. According to a later analysis, most CMV-associated TCR beta chains appeared to be HLA-restricted, and the HLA associations seemed to be driven largely by CMV exposure.

About this clone: Its antigen specificity is not known. The input lacks base qualities; no much larger clone sits a single base away.

From its cysteine to its phenylalanine, the CDR3 spans 13 amino acids. Only the CDR3 DNA stays, 39 bases, in frame from base 1. Per the germline V gene, SGHVS is the CDR1 and FQNEAQ is the CDR2. The junction shows trimming of 3 bases on V and 7 bases on J, and the gene matches do not reach 5 bases of it. The cohort consisted of 650 to 700 healthy bone marrow donors. Cohort members were all nominally healthy when sampled, although unrecorded immune exposures were likely present. The donor was CMV seronegative and belonged to the group of roughly 330 seronegative cohort members. Each donor provided a peripheral blood sample, and peripheral blood mononuclear cells were used for TCR beta sequencing. The Qiagen DNeasy Blood Extraction Kit was used to extract genomic DNA from the blood cell samples. The library was obtained by the immunoSEQ multiplex PCR assay. A mixture of 60 forward primers for TCR Vbeta segments and 13 reverse primers for TCR Jbeta segments was used in the multiplex PCR. A multiplex PCR assay on genomic DNA amplified the CDR3 region of rearranged TCR beta genes. On the Illumina HiSeq System, the amplified TCR beta libraries were sequenced as 87-base-pair reads. For the original study's pipeline: Across the roughly 600 repertoires, a later analysis counted around 80 million unique TCR beta chains, roughly 11 million of which were shared by at least two donors. Raw reads were error-corrected and collapsed into unique sequences with a nearest-neighbor algorithm that merged closely related sequences to remove PCR and sequencing errors. V, D and J gene segments were assigned by aligning CDR3 sequences to IMGT reference sequences. Each retained sequence needed at least a six-nucleotide match to both a V gene segment and a J gene segment. A rearrangement counted as productive if the CDR3 had no stop codons and remained in frame with V and J, and every other rearrangement counted as non-productive. Following IMGT convention, CDR3 was defined as the stretch from the second conserved V-encoded cysteine to the conserved J-encoded phenylalanine. Sequences without an unambiguous match to a single V gene segment were excluded from the earlier analysis of several hundred of the donors. In an earlier analysis of some 590 of the donors, a V segment was called functional when productive rearrangements were above 56.7%, and segregating when the standard deviation between donors exceeded 5%. To diagnose cytomegalovirus status from the catalog of TCR beta chain sequences, a statistical classification framework was built. In a later analysis, V and J genes were assigned by comparing TCR nucleotide sequences against IMGT/GENE-DB human TR gene sequences. A later analysis assigned CDR3 sequences and most-parsimonious VDJ recombination scenarios with the TCRdist pipeline. In a later analysis, each TCR beta chain was defined by its CDR3 amino acid sequence together with its V-gene family, and reads without a unique V-gene family were excluded. A later analysis removed nearly 600 highly shared, low-generation-probability nucleotide sequences to deal with suspected cross-contamination and a sequencing artifact. In a later analysis, a clonal expansion index for each public chain was calculated from normalized within-repertoire ranks of inferred template counts. In a later analysis, generation probabilities were computed with a VDJ recombination model fitted to out-of-frame rearrangements, and the resulting probabilities were checked against IGoR. Hypergeometric tests were used in a later analysis to score TCR-TCR, TCR-HLA and TCR-CMV co-occurrence, with a repertoire-size bias correction applied to the TCR pairs. In a later analysis, false discovery rates were estimated by permuting HLA or CMV assignments 20 times. In a later analysis, co-occurring TCRs were grouped using DBSCAN, and TCRdist sequence similarity was added for clustering within HLA-allele-positive subsets. Co-occurrence clustering excluded repertoires with fewer than 30,000 or more than 120,000 public chains, plus five with anomalous nucleotide sharing. Not all clones reach the TCRdb copy of this immuneACCESS table, which keeps in-frame sequences only. Checked studies attribute under half of the gap to unresolved V genes and leave the rest unexplained. The DNA gave D and trimming, while V, J and clone size come from that table. For this sample the table gives more than 140,000 clones, of which 82% were detected only once. The top ten constitute around 1.9% of the sample.

The source of this sequence is a woman aged 40 to 50 in good health and CMV-seronegative. The chain joins TRBV7-8 to TRBJ1-2, and 7 junction bases match TRBD1. Sequencing input: PBMCs. The CDR3 in this case is CASSFDRVGGYTF. Here is the DNA: TGTGCCAGCAGCTTCGACAGGGTGGGTGGCTACACCTTC.